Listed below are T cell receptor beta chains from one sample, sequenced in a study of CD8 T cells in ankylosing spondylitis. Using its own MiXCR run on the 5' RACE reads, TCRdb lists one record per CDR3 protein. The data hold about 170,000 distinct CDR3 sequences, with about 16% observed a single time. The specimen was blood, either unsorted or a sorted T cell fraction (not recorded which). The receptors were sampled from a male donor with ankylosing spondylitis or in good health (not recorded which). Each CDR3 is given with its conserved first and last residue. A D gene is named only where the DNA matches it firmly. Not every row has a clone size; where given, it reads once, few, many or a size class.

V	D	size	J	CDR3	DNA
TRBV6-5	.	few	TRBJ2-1	CASGPRGAGLFNEQFF	TGTGCCAGCGGACCCCGGGGAGCGGGCCTTTTCAATGAGCAGTTCTTC
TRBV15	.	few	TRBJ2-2	CATSRAVTGNTGELFF	TGTGCCACCAGCAGAGCGGTGACAGGGAACACCGGGGAGCTGTTTTTT
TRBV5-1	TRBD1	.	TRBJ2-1	CASGGQGYNEQFF	TGCGCCAGCGGGGGACAGGGTTACAATGAGCAGTTCTTC
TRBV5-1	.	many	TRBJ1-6	CASRDTNNSPLHF	TGCGCCAGCCGGGACACAAATAATTCACCCCTCCACTTT
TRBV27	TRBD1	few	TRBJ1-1	CASSFATGGGTEAFF	TGTGCCAGCAGTTTCGCGACAGGGGGCGGCACTGAAGCTTTCTTT
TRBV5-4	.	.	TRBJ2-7	CASTAQGGTYEQYF	TGTGCCAGCACCGCCCAGGGAGGTACCTACGAGCAGTACTTC
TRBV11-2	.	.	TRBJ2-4	CASSLGQPRGIQYF	TGTGCCAGCAGCTTAGGTCAACCCAGGGGCATTCAGTACTTC
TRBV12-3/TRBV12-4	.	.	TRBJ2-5	CASSQAQGTQYF	TGTGCCAGCAGCCAGGCCCAAGGGACCCAGTACTTC
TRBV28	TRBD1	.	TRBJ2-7	CASSFFGQGISYEQYF	TGTGCCAGCAGTTTTTTTGGACAGGGGATCTCCTACGAGCAGTACTTC
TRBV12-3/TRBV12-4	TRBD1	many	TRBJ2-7	CASSSGTGAYEQYF	TGTGCCAGCAGTTCCGGGACAGGCGCCTACGAGCAGTACTTC
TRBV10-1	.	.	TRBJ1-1	CASSETRGENTEAFF	TGCGCCAGCAGTGAGACTCGGGGCGAGAACACTGAAGCTTTCTTT
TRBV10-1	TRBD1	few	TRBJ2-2	CASSEGQGVPRLNTGELFF	TGCGCCAGCAGTGAGGGACAGGGCGTTCCTAGGTTGAACACCGGGGAGCTGTTTTTT
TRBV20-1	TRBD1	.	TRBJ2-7	CSADYDRGRYEQYF	TGCAGTGCCGATTACGACAGGGGGCGATACGAGCAGTACTTC
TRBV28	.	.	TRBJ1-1	CASSLSGGRRAFF	TGTGCCAGCAGTCTTTCAGGAGGGCGTAGAGCTTTCTTT
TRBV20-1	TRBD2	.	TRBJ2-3	CSGGGGLASPDGITDTQYF	TGCAGTGGAGGGGGGGGACTAGCCTCTCCGGATGGTATCACAGATACGCAGTATTTT
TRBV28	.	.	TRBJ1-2	CASSASDRNYGYTF	TGTGCCAGCAGTGCGTCGGACAGAAACTATGGCTACACCTTC
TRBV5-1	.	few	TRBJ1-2	CASSLELGVGYGYTF	TGCGCCAGCAGCTTGGAGTTGGGGGTTGGCTATGGCTACACCTTC
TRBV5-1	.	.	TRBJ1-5	CASSLEWGNQPQHF	TGCGCCAGCAGCTTGGAGTGGGGCAATCAGCCCCAGCATTTT
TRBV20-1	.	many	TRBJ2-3	CSASSEAAATQYF	TGCAGTGCTAGCTCCGAAGCCGCGGCCACGCAGTATTTT
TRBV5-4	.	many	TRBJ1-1	CASSAARIRRTEAFF	TGTGCCAGCAGCGCCGCCCGGATCCGGCGGACTGAAGCTTTCTTT